Each of the 27 T cell receptor beta chains below was sequenced from the same sample in a study of T cell changes during pregnancy in multiple sclerosis. Sequencing used immunoSEQ multiplex PCR; TCRdb keeps in-frame clones, though not all of them. The table lists around 62,000 clones, roughly nine tenths of them singletons. Material: peripheral blood, obtained in the first trimester of pregnancy. Receptor source: a female donor with multiple sclerosis, enrolled in a pregnancy study.

The chain employs TRBV6-1 and TRBJ1-6; D is unresolved. The CDR3 runs 16 residues. V was clipped by 0 bases and J by 6 bases, with 12 bases between them. The germline gives CDR1 MNHNS, CDR2 SASEGT. CDR3 amino acids: CASSEAMADANSPLHF. CDR3 in DNA: TGTGCCAGCAGTGAAGCGATGGCCGATGCTAATTCACCCCTCCACTTT.

The CDR3: CASGLGGREQYF. Written as DNA, the CDR3 is TGTGCCAGCGGTCTGGGGGGACGCGAGCAGTACTTC. The rearrangement joins TRBV19 to TRBJ2-7, with a possible D match to TRBD2 (6 bases). Germline V CDR1 and CDR2: LNHDA, SQIVND (reference sequence). The V and J ends lost 9 bases and 6 bases respectively, with 15 bases between them. This CDR3 contains 12 residues.

The V gene is TRBV18, the J gene TRBJ1-1, with TRBD1 identical over 8 bases. CDR3 length: 16 amino acids. V shed 3 bases and J 3 bases; nucleotides not matched to a gene: 9. Germline V CDR1 and CDR2: KGHSH, LQKENI. The CDR3 region has the DNA TGTGCCAGCTCACCGCTAGGGACAGGAAGGGACACTGAAGCTTTCTTT. It encodes CASSPLGTGRDTEAFF.

The chain joins TRBV5-1 to TRBJ1-1; 7 nucleotides match TRBD1. The germline V gene has CDR1 SGHRS and CDR2 YFSETQ. This CDR3 contains 17 residues. The trim removed 6 bases at V and 1 base at J, leaving 15 bases unmatched. CDR3 sequence (DNA): TGCGCCAGCAATCCGCGGACAGGTACCACGGAGAACACTGAAGCTTTCTTT. Translating gives CASNPRTGTTENTEAFF.

This clone appeared a single time. The chain links TRBV19 to TRBJ1-1, with 10 bases fitting TRBD1. Germline trimming cut 8 bases from V and 0 bases from J; bases unmatched to any gene: 9. This CDR3 is built from 16 residues. CDR1 is LNHDA, CDR2 SQIVND, per germline (reference sequence). Here the CDR3 DNA reads TGTGCCAGTTCGATGGACAGGGGGGATCTGAACACTGAAGCTTTCTTT. Its protein product is CASSMDRGDLNTEAFF.

The CDR3 sequence: CATSPRSGWETQYF. CDR3 bases: TGTGCCACCAGCCCGAGGAGCGGATGGGAGACCCAGTACTTC. The chain joins TRBV6-6 to TRBJ2-5, with a weak D call TRBD2 (5 bases). Germline V gene data show CDR1 as MNHNY and CDR2 as SVGAGI (reference sequence). The CDR3 consists of 14 residues. Trimming removed 10 bases from V and 5 bases from J, with 20 bases in between.

The V gene is TRBV4-2, the J gene TRBJ1-4; D not resolved. The CDR3 sequence is 15 residues long. V dropped 0 bases and J dropped 5 bases, with 10 bases sitting between them. Per the germline V gene, CDR1 is LGHNA and CDR2 is YNFKEQ. For the CDR3, the DNA is TGTGCCAGCAGCCAAGAAGTAGTCACGAATGAAAAACTGTTTTTT. This gives the protein CASSQEVVTNEKLFF.

The chain has TRBV10-3 and TRBJ2-7; D unclear. The CDR3 sequence is 14 residues long. The V gene's germline CDR1 is ENHRY and CDR2 SYGVKD. The V end lost 8 bases, the J end lost 1 base, and 15 bases lay between the germline ends. The CDR3: CAIGDNSLSYEQYF. The CDR3 coding sequence is TGTGCCATCGGCGATAACAGTTTATCCTACGAGCAGTACTTC.

The chain employs TRBV4-3 and TRBJ2-3, with 8 bases fitting TRBD2. Germline V CDR1 and CDR2: LGHNA, YSLEER. The CDR3 sequence is 17 residues long. Trimming cost V 3 bases and J 1 base; bases outside gene matches: 9. The CDR3 nucleotides read TGCGCCAGCAGCCATGAATTGACTAGCGTCGGCACAGATACGCAGTATTTT. Its translation is CASSHELTSVGTDTQYF.

The chain links TRBV6-6 to TRBJ1-6; D not resolved. V lost 4 bases and J lost 0, with 10 bases in between. Germline values: CDR1 MNHNY, CDR2 SVGAGI (reference sequence). This CDR3 has 16 residues. The CDR3, as DNA: TGTGCCAGCAGTTCGGGGTTCAGCTCCTATAATTCACCCCTCCACTTT. Encoded protein: CASSSGFSSYNSPLHF.

The V gene is TRBV2, the J gene TRBJ1-1; tentative D call: TRBD1 (5 bases). Per the germline V gene, CDR1 is SNHLY and CDR2 is FYNNEI. V was pared by 4 bases and J by 5 bases, with 14 bases between. CDR3 length: 14 amino acids. The CDR3 region is CASSGITGFTEAFF. The CDR3 nucleotides are TGTGCCAGCAGTGGGATAACAGGTTTTACTGAAGCTTTCTTT.

V gene TRBV6-6 combines with J gene TRBJ1-5; a possible D gene is TRBD1 (5 bases). The CDR3 runs to 14 residues. Trimming cost V 1 base and J 2 bases, with 6 bases left between them. Germline CDR1 MNHNY, CDR2 SVGAGI (reference sequence). Here the CDR3 DNA reads TGTGCCAGCAGTTACTTCAGGGGCAATCAGCCCCAGCATTTT. Translation: CASSYFRGNQPQHF.

The V and J genes are TRBV6-1 and TRBJ1-5; D gene uncertain. Deletions cut 8 bases from V and 0 bases from J, with 5 bases between. Germline V gene sequence: CDR1 MNHNS, CDR2 SASEGT. This CDR3 contains 12 residues. CDR3 nucleotides: TGTGCCAGCCGGGATAGCAATCAGCCCCAGCATTTT. Translated, it gives CASRDSNQPQHF.

This sequence joins TRBV15 and TRBJ2-3; 10 positions match TRBD2. J gave up 3 bases and V 4 bases, and 13 bases lay outside the gene matches. Germline CDR1 and CDR2: LNHNV and YYDKDF (reference sequence). The CDR3 is 18 amino acids. The CDR3 sequence is CATSIGVGLAGETDTQYF. The CDR3 bases are TGTGCCACCAGCATAGGGGTAGGGCTAGCGGGGGAGACAGATACGCAGTATTTT. Based on the CDR3 plus reference TRBV15 and TRBJ2-3, the full variable domain is DAMVIQNPRYQVTQFGKPVTLSCSQTLNHNVMYWYQQKSSQAPKLLFHYYDKDFNNEADTPDNFQSRRPNTSFCFLDIRSPGLGDTAMYLCATSIGVGLAGETDTQYFGPGTRLTVL.

The rearrangement joins TRBV5-4 to TRBJ2-7; 9 nucleotides align to TRBD1. The CDR3 extends over 15 amino acids. Trimming at V came to 0 bases and at J to 5 bases, leaving 6 bases not matched to a gene. Per germline, CDR1 SGHNT and CDR2 YYREEE (reference sequence). The CDR3 DNA follows: TGTGCCAGCAGCTTGGATGGGACAGGGTACAACGAGCAGTACTTC. Translated: CASSLDGTGYNEQYF.

The chain combines TRBV18 with TRBJ1-2, with a weak D call TRBD1 (6 bases). The CDR3 runs to 16 residues. Trimming cost V 3 bases and J 7 bases, with 21 bases left between them. Germline-derived CDR1 and CDR2 are KGHSH and LQKENI. DNA of the CDR3: TGTGCCAGCTCACCCTCCTCAGGGGCAACAACTATTGGCTACACCTTC. This sequence encodes CASSPSSGATTIGYTF.

A single count supports this clone. This chain uses TRBV18 with TRBJ2-1; no clear D gene. Germline V gene sequence: CDR1 KGHSH, CDR2 LQKENI. The CDR3 consists of 19 residues. Trimming shortened V by 4 bases and J by 0 bases, and 22 bases separated the two germline ends. The chain's CDR3 is CASSRLESLYQSSYNEQFF. The CDR3 nucleotides are TGTGCCAGCTCACGATTAGAGAGCCTATACCAAAGCTCCTACAATGAGCAGTTCTTC.

This chain uses TRBV27 with TRBJ2-1; a weak D match, TRBD2 (6 bases). The germline gives CDR1 MNHEY, CDR2 SMNVEV (reference sequence). The CDR3 runs 15 residues. V was clipped by 2 bases and J by 6 bases, with 14 bases between them. The CDR3 loop reads CASSLESGGLNEQFF. CDR3 in DNA: TGTGCCAGCAGTTTAGAGTCCGGGGGACTCAATGAGCAGTTCTTC.

The rearrangement uses TRBV19 and TRBJ1-2; D might be TRBD1 (6 bases). This CDR3 has 16 residues. Germline-derived CDR1 and CDR2 are LNHDA and SQIVND (reference sequence). V dropped 7 bases and J dropped 3 bases, with 21 bases sitting between them. The CDR3 coding sequence is TGTGCCAGTATCGGGGGGGCGTACCCTGCAGACTATGGCTACACCTTC. Translation: CASIGGAYPADYGYTF.

This chain joins TRBV7-9 and TRBJ2-5, with D maybe TRBD1 (6 bases). Germline CDR1 SEHNR, CDR2 FQNEAQ (reference sequence). CDR3 length equals 13 residues. With 5 bases removed from V and 7 bases from J, the gap between germline ends came to 14 bases. The CDR3 protein is CASSPKGDGTQYF. CDR3 in DNA: TGTGCCAGCAGCCCGAAGGGGGACGGGACCCAGTACTTC.

The chain joins TRBV11-3 to TRBJ2-5; 8 bases align to TRBD2. Losses at the gene ends were 2 bases for V and 3 bases for J; bases not matched to a gene: 5. CDR3 size: 15 residues. Germline loops: CDR1 SGHNT, CDR2 YENEEA. In nucleotides, the CDR3 is TGTGCCAGCAGCTTACGGGGGGGCTTAAAAGAGACCCAGTACTTC. This codes for CASSLRGGLKETQYF.

The rearrangement joins TRBV7-8 to TRBJ2-7, with 7 bases that match TRBD2. The CDR3 extends over 16 amino acids. Germline V lookup: CDR1 SGHVS, CDR2 FQNEAQ. V shed 8 bases, J shed 4 bases, and the junction held 17 bases outside the gene matches. The CDR3 here is CASGIGHGGILYEQYF. In DNA form, the CDR3 reads TGTGCCAGCGGTATCGGACACGGGGGGATTTTGTACGAGCAGTACTTC.

The chain has TRBV5-6 and TRBJ1-6, with TRBD1 matching over 9 bases. Unmatched junction bases numbered 10, after V lost 0 bases and J lost 9 bases. This CDR3 is 17 amino acids long. In germline, CDR1 is SGHDT, CDR2 YYEEEE. CDR3 bases: TGTGCCAGCAGCTTGGACCTGGGACAGGGTAATCCTTCACCCCTCCACTTT. Its translation: CASSLDLGQGNPSPLHF.

This sequence joins TRBV12-5 and TRBJ2-7; 7 bases match TRBD2. The CDR3 has 17 residues. Germline V gene data show CDR1 as LGHNT and CDR2 as FRNRAP. The V segment lost 0 bases and the J segment 0 bases; nucleotides outside the gene matches: 8. CDR3 sequence reads: CASGLVLREGLSYEQYF. DNA of the CDR3: TGTGCTAGTGGTTTGGTACTTAGGGAGGGGCTCTCCTACGAGCAGTACTTC.

This chain connects TRBV6-4 to TRBJ2-7; tentative D call: TRBD2 (5 bases). The V and J ends lost 2 bases and 3 bases respectively, with 20 bases between them. The CDR3 loop spans 17 amino acids. Germline CDR1 reads MRHNA; CDR2 reads SNTAGT. The CDR3 nucleotides are TGTGCCAGCAGTGACCCTGAGATGAGCGGCCCACACTACGAGCAGTACTTC. This sequence encodes CASSDPEMSGPHYEQYF.

J is TRBJ1-1 and V is TRBV10-3; 7 bases map to TRBD1. The CDR3 totals 13 residues. Germline values: CDR1 ENHRY, CDR2 SYGVKD. V dropped 4 bases and J dropped 5; count of bases not matched to a gene: 4. CDR3 sequence: CAISGSGGTEAFF. DNA for the CDR3: TGTGCCATCAGTGGGTCAGGGGGAACTGAAGCTTTCTTT.

The V and J genes are TRBV7-2 and TRBJ1-5; D is unclear. CDR3 length: 13 amino acids. Germline V gene data show CDR1 as SGHTA and CDR2 as FQGNSA. V was clipped by 5 bases and J by 6 bases, with 11 bases between them. The CDR3 loop is CASSPPFVQPQHF. The CDR3 DNA sequence: TGTGCCAGCAGCCCTCCTTTTGTTCAGCCCCAGCATTTT.